This T cell receptor (beta chain) was captured by sequencing in a study of blood T cell repertoires in COVID-19. Study details: Spain, Italy and the United States supplied samples that represented acute and convalescent COVID-19. PBMCs, B-cell-depleted T cells, or T cells were the source of the cDNA or gDNA that made up the material.

Original processing methods: Counts of nucleated cells, estimated from reference gene primer amplification, were obtained. The data were produced by immunoSEQ multiplex PCR, yet TCRdb's version contains in-frame clones alone and is incomplete. V, J and clone size derive from that table, while D and trimming were established from the DNA sequence. The table has roughly 390,000 clones, about 89% seen once. Seattle patients were enrolled during active infection and followed longitudinally. V lost 4 bases and J lost 8, with 12 bases in between. Germline V gene sequence: CDR1 SQVTM, CDR2 ANQGSEA. The CDR3 is 12 residues long.

Sequencing was carried out using peripheral blood. The origin of this receptor is a woman aged 25 to 45 with COVID-19, enrolled during active disease. The chain employs TRBV29-1 and TRBJ2-1; possibly TRBD2 for D (6 bases). CDR3 protein: CSVGRETHEQFF. CDR3 nucleotide sequence: TGCAGCGTTGGTCGGGAGACCCATGAGCAGTTCTTC.